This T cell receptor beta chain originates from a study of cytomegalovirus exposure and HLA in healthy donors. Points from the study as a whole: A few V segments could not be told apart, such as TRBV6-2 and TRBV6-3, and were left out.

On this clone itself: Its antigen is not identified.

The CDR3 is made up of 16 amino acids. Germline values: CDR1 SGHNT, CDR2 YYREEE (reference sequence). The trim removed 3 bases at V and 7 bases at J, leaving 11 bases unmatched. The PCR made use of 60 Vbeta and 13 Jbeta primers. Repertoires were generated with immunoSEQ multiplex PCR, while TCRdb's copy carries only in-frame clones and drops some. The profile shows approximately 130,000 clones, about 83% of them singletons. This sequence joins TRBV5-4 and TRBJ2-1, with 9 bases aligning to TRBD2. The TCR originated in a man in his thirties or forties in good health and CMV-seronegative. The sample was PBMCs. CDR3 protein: CASSSRTSGRNNEQFF. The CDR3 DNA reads TGTGCCAGCAGCTCCAGGACCAGCGGGAGGAATAATGAGCAGTTCTTC.